This T cell receptor beta chain is from a study of T-cell reconstitution after alpha-beta-depleted transplantation in children. Study observations and caveats: The study traced high day-60 TCRbeta diversity in some patients to surviving recipient T cells and thymic progenitors. The main origin of T-cell counts and diversity one year after transplant was newly produced T cells.

A TCRbeta library incorporating unique molecular identifiers was prepared. TCRdb independently ran MiXCR on the PCR reads; one entry per CDR3 protein. The sample yields about 980,000 distinct CDR3 sequences, roughly 29% seen once. Trimming shortened V by 0 bases and J by 0 bases, and 12 bases separated the two germline ends. Germline CDR1 LGHNA, CDR2 YSLEER. This CDR3 has 16 amino acids. Worth noting for this clonotype: Its antigen is not known.

V is TRBV4-3 and J is TRBJ2-7; D unresolved. The sequenced sample was PBMCs, mostly from graft donor cells, obtained 360 days after TCRalphabeta/CD19-depleted stem cell transplant. This clonotype originated in a boy younger than two who had a stem cell transplant for SCID, so the T cells may come from the graft donor. The CDR3 sequence: CASSQDARLASYEQYF. The CDR3 coding sequence is TGCGCCAGCAGCCAAGATGCTCGCTTGGCCTCCTACGAGCAGTACTTC.